A selection of T cell receptor beta chains follows, all from one sample in a study of T cell changes during pregnancy in multiple sclerosis. Generated by immunoSEQ multiplex PCR, the TCRdb table keeps only in-frame clones and is missing some. The table has around 57,000 clones, about 92% seen once; the top ten hold roughly 0.25%. The starting material was CD4+ T cells from peripheral blood mononuclear cells, obtained in the third trimester of pregnancy. These receptors were collected from a female donor with multiple sclerosis, enrolled in a pregnancy study. Both conserved end residues are part of each CDR3. A D gene is named only where the DNA matches it firmly. Size tells how often a clone was seen (once, few, many) or the class of an expanded clone, and some rows leave it out.

d_gene: TRBD1
j_gene: TRBJ2-7
abundance: NA
v_gene: TRBV6-6
CDR3aa: CASSRLQGARHEQYF
CDR3nt: TGTGCCAGCAGTAGGTTACAGGGGGCGAGGCACGAGCAGTACTTC

d_gene: NA
j_gene: TRBJ2-7
abundance: NA
v_gene: TRBV20-1
CDR3aa: CSAIRVSEQYF
CDR3nt: TGCAGTGCTATCAGGGTGTCCGAGCAGTACTTC

d_gene: NA
j_gene: TRBJ1-6
abundance: NA
v_gene: TRBV18
CDR3aa: CASSPDRGSPLHF
CDR3nt: TGTGCCAGCTCACCAGACCGAGGGTCACCCCTCCACTTT

d_gene: NA
j_gene: TRBJ2-4
abundance: NA
v_gene: TRBV30
CDR3aa: CAWSVNRIAKNIQYF
CDR3nt: TGTGCCTGGAGTGTTAACAGAATAGCCAAAAACATTCAGTACTTC

d_gene: TRBD1
j_gene: TRBJ2-7
abundance: once
v_gene: TRBV29-1
CDR3aa: CSAAGTGNYEQYF
CDR3nt: TGCAGCGCTGCCGGGACAGGGAATTACGAGCAGTACTTC

d_gene: NA
j_gene: TRBJ1-6
abundance: NA
v_gene: TRBV30
CDR3aa: CAWNLLSSPLHF
CDR3nt: TGTGCCTGGAACCTCTTGAGTTCACCCCTCCACTTT

d_gene: NA
j_gene: TRBJ2-5
abundance: NA
v_gene: TRBV7-9
CDR3aa: CASSLAGAETQYF
CDR3nt: TGTGCCAGCAGCTTAGCGGGGGCAGAGACCCAGTACTTC

d_gene: NA
j_gene: TRBJ2-5
abundance: NA
v_gene: TRBV5-4
CDR3aa: CASSDGGQYQETQYF
CDR3nt: TGTGCCAGCAGCGACGGGGGGCAGTACCAAGAGACCCAGTACTTC

d_gene: TRBD1
j_gene: TRBJ1-4
abundance: NA
v_gene: TRBV28
CDR3aa: CASTDRVTNEKLFF
CDR3nt: TGTGCCAGCACCGACAGGGTGACAAATGAAAAACTGTTTTTT

d_gene: TRBD1
j_gene: TRBJ1-4
abundance: NA
v_gene: TRBV9
CDR3aa: CASSETDRAGEKLFF
CDR3nt: TGTGCCAGCAGCGAAACGGACAGGGCTGGGGAAAAACTGTTTTTT

d_gene: NA
j_gene: TRBJ2-2
abundance: NA
v_gene: TRBV5-4
CDR3aa: CASSLPGNTGELFF
CDR3nt: TGTGCCAGCAGCTTGCCCGGGAACACCGGGGAGCTGTTTTTT

d_gene: NA
j_gene: TRBJ2-7
abundance: NA
v_gene: TRBV6-1
CDR3aa: CASTSGTVSYEQYF
CDR3nt: TGTGCCAGCACCTCCGGGACTGTTTCCTACGAGCAGTACTTC

d_gene: NA
j_gene: TRBJ1-2
abundance: NA
v_gene: TRBV6-1
CDR3aa: CASSDTPYGYTF
CDR3nt: TGTGCCAGCAGTGATACACCCTATGGCTACACCTTC

d_gene: NA
j_gene: TRBJ2-5
abundance: once
v_gene: TRBV7-3
CDR3aa: CASSLERAQETQYF
CDR3nt: TGTGCCAGCAGCTTAGAGCGCGCTCAAGAGACCCAGTACTTC

d_gene: TRBD1
j_gene: TRBJ1-1
abundance: NA
v_gene: TRBV6-6
CDR3aa: CASSWRQGGNTEAFF
CDR3nt: TGTGCCAGCAGTTGGAGACAGGGGGGGAACACTGAAGCTTTCTTT

d_gene: NA
j_gene: TRBJ2-3
abundance: NA
v_gene: TRBV30
CDR3aa: CAWSTGDFSTDTQYF
CDR3nt: TGTGCCTGGAGCACAGGAGATTTTAGCACAGATACGCAGTATTTT

d_gene: TRBD2
j_gene: TRBJ2-1
abundance: NA
v_gene: TRBV29-1
CDR3aa: CSVEDPPSAGVPNEQFF
CDR3nt: TGCAGCGTTGAAGATCCACCATCAGCGGGAGTACCCAATGAGCAGTTCTTC

d_gene: NA
j_gene: TRBJ1-5
abundance: NA
v_gene: TRBV2
CDR3aa: CASSLRGGDQPQHF
CDR3nt: TGTGCCAGCAGCCTCCGGGGCGGGGACCAGCCCCAGCATTTT

d_gene: NA
j_gene: TRBJ2-7
abundance: NA
v_gene: TRBV5-6
CDR3aa: CASSDNLRGAYYEQYF
CDR3nt: TGTGCCAGCAGCGATAACCTACGCGGGGCCTACTACGAGCAGTACTTC

d_gene: NA
j_gene: TRBJ1-3
abundance: NA
v_gene: TRBV6-4
CDR3aa: CASSEGAHTIYF
CDR3nt: TGTGCCAGCAGTGAAGGGGCGCACACCATATATTTT

d_gene: NA
j_gene: TRBJ1-1
abundance: NA
v_gene: TRBV10-3
CDR3aa: CAIRETDRGGVFGRGMNTEAFF
CDR3nt: TGTGCCATCAGGGAAACGGATCGGGGGGGCGTTTTCGGTCGGGGCATGAACACTGAAGCTTTCTTT

d_gene: TRBD2
j_gene: TRBJ2-1
abundance: NA
v_gene: TRBV5-1
CDR3aa: CASSLITSGGNEQFF
CDR3nt: TGCGCCAGCAGCTTGATCACTAGCGGGGGAAATGAGCAGTTCTTC

d_gene: TRBD1
j_gene: TRBJ1-2
abundance: NA
v_gene: TRBV30
CDR3aa: CAWSLTGGPYGYTF
CDR3nt: TGTGCCTGGAGCCTCACAGGGGGCCCCTATGGCTACACCTTC

d_gene: TRBD2
j_gene: TRBJ2-2
abundance: NA
v_gene: TRBV28
CDR3aa: CASSHNGDYGELFF
CDR3nt: TGTGCCAGCAGTCATAACGGGGACTACGGGGAGCTGTTTTTT

d_gene: NA
j_gene: TRBJ1-5
abundance: NA
v_gene: TRBV10-3
CDR3aa: CAISESSQPQHF
CDR3nt: TGTGCCATCAGTGAGTCGAGTCAGCCCCAGCATTTT

d_gene: NA
j_gene: TRBJ1-1
abundance: NA
v_gene: TRBV18
CDR3aa: CASSSAGSRNTEAFF
CDR3nt: TGTGCCAGCTCATCTGCAGGGTCCCGGAACACTGAAGCTTTCTTT

d_gene: NA
j_gene: TRBJ1-1
abundance: NA
v_gene: TRBV5-1
CDR3aa: CASSGGLNTEAFF
CDR3nt: TGCGCCAGCAGCGGGGGACTTAACACTGAAGCTTTCTTT

d_gene: NA
j_gene: TRBJ2-7
abundance: NA
v_gene: TRBV21-1
CDR3aa: CASSNRTVYYEQYF
CDR3nt: TGTGCCAGCAGCAACAGGACAGTTTACTACGAGCAGTACTTC

d_gene: TRBD1
j_gene: TRBJ1-3
abundance: NA
v_gene: TRBV18
CDR3aa: CASSAFPGQVSGNTIYF
CDR3nt: TGTGCCAGCTCGGCCTTTCCGGGACAGGTCTCTGGAAACACCATATATTTT